These T cell receptor beta chains were read from a single sample in a study of cytomegalovirus exposure and HLA in healthy donors. Produced via immunoSEQ multiplex PCR; TCRdb's table is partial and in-frame only. The table for this sample gives roughly 51,000 clones. Sequencing used PBMCs. These receptors originate from a woman in her 40s in good health and CMV-seronegative. The CDR3 runs from the conserved cysteine through the conserved F or W. A D gene is named only where the DNA matches it firmly.

CDR3aa | CDR3nt | j_gene | v_gene | d_gene
CASSRRFDVGNQPQHF | TGTGCCAGCAGTCGCAGGTTTGACGTCGGCAATCAGCCCCAGCATTTT | TRBJ1-5 | TRBV27 | -
CARSSRDYGEETQYF | TGTGCCAGAAGCTCCCGGGACTACGGGGAAGAGACCCAGTACTTC | TRBJ2-5 | TRBV5-3 | TRBD2
CASSLTGDNEQFF | TGTGCCAGCAGCTTAACAGGGGACAATGAGCAGTTCTTC | TRBJ2-1 | TRBV11-3 | TRBD1
CASGWDRGNSPLHF | TGTGCCAGCGGGTGGGACAGGGGAAATTCACCCCTCCACTTT | TRBJ1-6 | TRBV6-1 | TRBD1
CASQVQGNTEAFF | TGTGCCAGCCAGGTACAGGGTAACACTGAAGCTTTCTTT | TRBJ1-1 | TRBV11-1 | -
CASGAPGQGALDTQYF | TGTGCCAGCGGAGCTCCGGGACAGGGGGCTTTGGATACGCAGTATTTT | TRBJ2-3 | TRBV25-1 | TRBD1
CASSSSGVGTEAFF | TGTGCCAGCAGCTCGTCAGGGGTAGGGACTGAAGCTTTCTTT | TRBJ1-1 | TRBV7-9 | -
CAWSVYRVAYEQYF | TGTGCCTGGAGTGTGTACAGGGTCGCCTACGAGCAGTACTTC | TRBJ2-7 | TRBV30 | -
CASSPWEDEQYF | TGTGCCAGCAGCCCCTGGGAGGACGAGCAGTACTTC | TRBJ2-7 | TRBV7-9 | -
CASSAGGISAFGYTF | TGTGCCAGCAGCGCGGGAGGCATTTCAGCTTTTGGCTACACCTTC | TRBJ1-2 | TRBV9 | -
CASIAGLANEQFF | TGTGCCAGCATTGCGGGACTAGCCAATGAGCAGTTCTTC | TRBJ2-1 | TRBV2 | TRBD2
CASSPTGGLTEAFF | TGTGCCAGCAGTCCTACAGGGGGCCTCACTGAAGCTTTCTTT | TRBJ1-1 | TRBV27 | TRBD1
CASSEASGHNEQFF | TGTGCCAGTAGTGAGGCTAGCGGCCACAATGAGCAGTTCTTC | TRBJ2-1 | TRBV19 | TRBD2
CASSQLPGRAEKLFF | TGTGCCAGCAGCCAACTCCCAGGCAGGGCCGAAAAACTGTTTTTT | TRBJ1-4 | TRBV7-8 | -
CASSLGQGWETQYF | TGTGCCAGCAGCTTGGGTCAGGGTTGGGAGACCCAGTACTTC | TRBJ2-5 | TRBV5-4 | -
CATWGGRGRKAFF | TGTGCCACTTGGGGGGGGAGAGGTAGGAAAGCTTTCTTT | TRBJ1-1 | TRBV6-5 | -
CSAREALEAFF | TGCAGTGCTAGAGAGGCTTTGGAAGCTTTCTTT | TRBJ1-1 | TRBV20-1 | -
CASSLGQGAYEQYF | TGTGCTAGCAGCTTGGGACAGGGGGCCTACGAGCAGTACTTC | TRBJ2-7 | TRBV7-7 | TRBD1
CASSEPTGGNTEAFF | TGTGCCAGCAGCGAGCCGACAGGGGGGAACACTGAAGCTTTCTTT | TRBJ1-1 | TRBV9 | TRBD1
CASSFGRPDTQYF | TGCGCCAGCAGCTTCGGGAGGCCGGATACGCAGTATTTT | TRBJ2-3 | TRBV5-1 | TRBD2
CASSLEGGNPEGTEAFF | TGTGCCAGCAGCTTGGAAGGGGGTAACCCCGAGGGCACTGAAGCTTTCTTT | TRBJ1-1 | TRBV5-6 | -
CASSKPGQLETQYF | TGTGCCAGCAGCAAACCGGGACAGTTAGAGACCCAGTACTTC | TRBJ2-5 | TRBV7-9 | TRBD1
CASGEGANIQYF | TGTGCCAGCGGCGAGGGGGCGAACATTCAGTACTTC | TRBJ2-4 | TRBV6-6 | TRBD1
CASSDSGAKYATNEKLFF | TGTGCCAGCAGTGACTCTGGGGCCAAGTATGCAACTAATGAAAAACTGTTTTTT | TRBJ1-4 | TRBV6-4 | -
CAWNLGGSGSPLHF | TGTGCCTGGAACCTAGGGGGAAGCGGATCACCCCTCCACTTT | TRBJ1-6 | TRBV30 | -
CASSEGTGRDRELFF | TGTGCCAGCAGTGAAGGGACAGGGCGAGACAGGGAGCTGTTTTTT | TRBJ2-2 | TRBV25-1 | TRBD1
CASSSPGGNTIYF | TGCGCCAGCAGTTCCCCGGGGGGAAACACCATATATTTT | TRBJ1-3 | TRBV5-1 | -
CASSSPGEVMTQYF | TGTGCCAGCAGTAGCCCGGGGGAGGTGATGACCCAGTACTTC | TRBJ2-5 | TRBV28 | -
CASRSEHEQYF | TGCGCCAGCAGATCGGAGCACGAGCAGTACTTC | TRBJ2-7 | TRBV5-1 | -
CASKETRDTEAFF | TGCGCCAGCAAAGAAACCAGGGACACTGAAGCTTTCTTT | TRBJ1-1 | TRBV4-3 | -
CASSFDRGYSPLHF | TGTGCCAGCAGTTTTGACAGGGGGTACTCACCCCTCCACTTT | TRBJ1-6 | TRBV27 | TRBD1
CASSPQGRGGPDTQYF | TGTGCCAGCAGCCCTCAAGGGCGGGGGGGCCCCGATACGCAGTATTTT | TRBJ2-3 | TRBV11-2 | TRBD2
CASAGSMNTEAFF | TGTGCCAGCGCAGGCTCCATGAACACTGAAGCTTTCTTT | TRBJ1-1 | TRBV2 | -
CASSLWGAENQPQHF | TGTGCCAGCAGCTTATGGGGCGCAGAAAATCAGCCCCAGCATTTT | TRBJ1-5 | TRBV7-2 | -
CASSLPTSGGPDTQYF | TGTGCCAGCAGCTTGCCAACTAGCGGGGGGCCGGATACGCAGTATTTT | TRBJ2-3 | TRBV5-4 | TRBD2
CASSQFAGGGQETQYF | TGTGCCAGCAGCCAGTTCGCGGGGGGAGGCCAAGAGACCCAGTACTTC | TRBJ2-5 | TRBV4-2 | TRBD2
CSTDGTSGTDNEQFF | TGCAGCACTGACGGGACTAGCGGGACCGACAATGAGCAGTTCTTC | TRBJ2-1 | TRBV29-1 | TRBD2
CSVANPRVGPPPARYEQYF | TGCAGCGTTGCAAACCCGAGGGTTGGTCCCCCCCCCGCCAGATACGAGCAGTACTTC | TRBJ2-7 | TRBV29-1 | -
CASSGGAGWYSNTEAFF | TGTGCCAGCAGTGGGGGTGCGGGGTGGTATTCGAACACTGAAGCTTTCTTT | TRBJ1-1 | TRBV25-1 | -
CASSLLYQETQYF | TGCGCCAGCAGCTTGCTATACCAAGAGACCCAGTACTTC | TRBJ2-5 | TRBV5-1 | -
CASSPLGALNTEAFF | TGTGCCAGCTCACCATTGGGGGCTCTGAACACTGAAGCTTTCTTT | TRBJ1-1 | TRBV18 | -
CSARADNEQFF | TGCAGTGCTAGAGCCGACAATGAGCAGTTCTTC | TRBJ2-1 | TRBV20-1 | -
CSASLQDGYTF | TGCAGTGCTAGTCTACAGGATGGCTACACCTTC | TRBJ1-2 | TRBV20-1 | -
CASSLTYEQYF | TGTGCCAGCAGCCTAACCTACGAGCAGTACTTC | TRBJ2-7 | TRBV5-6 | -
CSDLRDRNTEAFF | TGCAGCGACCTCCGGGACAGGAACACTGAAGCTTTCTTT | TRBJ1-1 | TRBV29-1 | TRBD1
CASSSSGAADTQYF | TGTGCCAGCAGCTCTAGCGGGGCCGCAGATACGCAGTATTTT | TRBJ2-3 | TRBV7-9 | TRBD2
CASSKVIAGGHVDTQYF | TGTGCCAGCAGCAAAGTTATCGCGGGGGGGCACGTAGATACGCAGTATTTT | TRBJ2-3 | TRBV21-1 | -
CASSFRHERTAQHF | TGTGCCAGCAGCTTCAGGCACGAGAGAACGGCCCAGCATTTT | TRBJ1-5 | TRBV5-6 | -
CAISESTSGGQETQYF | TGTGCCATCAGTGAGTCTACTAGCGGGGGACAAGAGACCCAGTACTTC | TRBJ2-5 | TRBV10-3 | TRBD2
CASSPSGGGGNTIYF | TGCGCCAGCAGTCCCTCAGGGGGCGGTGGAAACACCATATATTTT | TRBJ1-3 | TRBV5-1 | TRBD1
CSVEGTSGAGGEQYF | TGCAGCGTTGAGGGGACTAGCGGGGCGGGAGGGGAGCAGTACTTC | TRBJ2-5 | TRBV29-1 | TRBD2
CASSPWERWESPLHF | TGCGCCAGCAGCCCCTGGGAAAGATGGGAGTCACCCCTCCACTTT | TRBJ1-6 | TRBV4-1 | -
CASSSGQTFDFNYGYTF | TGTGCCAGTAGTAGTGGACAGACCTTTGATTTTAACTATGGCTACACCTTC | TRBJ1-2 | TRBV19 | -
CASSLTGRYTEAFF | TGTGCCAGCAGCTTGACCGGGAGGTACACTGAAGCTTTCTTT | TRBJ1-1 | TRBV13 | -
CASSSLTSGSDNEQFF | TGTGCCAGCAGCTCCCTGACTAGCGGGAGCGACAATGAGCAGTTCTTC | TRBJ2-1 | TRBV7-9 | TRBD2
CSARSYNEQFF | TGCAGTGCTAGGAGTTACAATGAGCAGTTCTTC | TRBJ2-1 | TRBV20-1 | -
CASSEALEGSYNEQFF | TGTGCCAGCAGTGAAGCGCTGGAGGGGAGCTACAATGAGCAGTTCTTC | TRBJ2-1 | TRBV6-1 | -